A single sample is the source of the 8 T cell receptor beta chains below, sequenced in a study of blood T cell repertoires in COVID-19. This table comes from immunoSEQ multiplex PCR, and its TCRdb copy is limited to in-frame clones, with some not included. The table shows roughly 75,000 clones, with roughly 90% occurring only once. The material sequenced was peripheral blood. Receptor source: a man at least 80 years old with COVID-19, enrolled during active disease.

The rearrangement uses TRBV27 and TRBJ2-5; TRBD2 might be the D (6 bases). This CDR3 has 15 amino acids. Per germline, CDR1 MNHEY and CDR2 SMNVEV (reference sequence). Between the trimmed V and J ends, which lost 4 bases and 7 bases, there was a span of 19 bases. The CDR3 nucleotides read TGTGCCAGCAGTTCCTATGAGCCCCAGGGAGGGACCCAGTACTTC. This sequence encodes CASSSYEPQGGTQYF.

The chain recombines TRBV5-1 with TRBJ2-5, with a tentative D call TRBD2 (5 bases). Germline V gene data show CDR1 as SGHRS and CDR2 as YFSETQ. The CDR3 loop spans 16 amino acids. Trimming cost V 0 bases and J 7 bases, with 19 bases left between them. The CDR3 reads CASSLDISSSVGTQYF. The CDR3, as DNA: TGCGCCAGCAGCTTGGATATTTCTAGCTCGGTGGGGACCCAGTACTTC.

V is TRBV5-6 and J is TRBJ1-6; D call uncertain. Germline V lookup: CDR1 SGHDT, CDR2 YYEEEE. V lost 2 bases, J lost 7 bases, and 10 bases lay in between. CDR3 length: 14 amino acids. The CDR3 DNA follows: TGTGCCAGCAGCTTTCAACAGTTCAATTCACCCCTCCACTTT. It yields the protein CASSFQQFNSPLHF.

This chain uses TRBV4-1 with TRBJ2-7, with D unresolved. The germline V and J ends were trimmed by 3 bases and 4 bases, with 10 bases remaining between them. Germline lookup yields CDR1 MGHRA and CDR2 YSYEKL. The CDR3 has 13 residues. In DNA form, the CDR3 reads TGCGCCAGCAGCCAGACGGAGTATTACGAGCAGTACTTC. This encodes CASSQTEYYEQYF.

The chain carries TRBV6-5 and TRBJ2-3, with 9 bases lining up with TRBD1. The length of the CDR3 is 15 residues. CDR1 and CDR2 (germline): MNHEY, SVGAGI. V was pared by 6 bases and J by 0 bases, with 4 bases of the junction left unmatched. The CDR3: CASSGDRESTDTQYF. Written as DNA, the CDR3 is TGTGCCAGCAGCGGGGACAGGGAAAGCACAGATACGCAGTATTTT.

The V and J genes are TRBV9 and TRBJ1-4; 7 nucleotides line up with TRBD1. Germline-derived CDR1 and CDR2 are SGDLS and YYNGEE. CDR3 size: 16 residues. The V segment lost 0 bases and the J segment 2 bases; nucleotides outside the gene matches: 4. Written as DNA, the CDR3 is TGTGCCAGCAGCGTAGCTCAACAGGGGACTAATGAAAAACTGTTTTTT. This sequence encodes CASSVAQQGTNEKLFF.

The gene calls are TRBV6-5 and TRBJ2-7; D may be TRBD1 (6 bases). V lost 0 bases to trimming and J lost 3 bases, with 15 bases between them. The CDR3 runs to 16 residues. Germline loops: CDR1 MNHEY, CDR2 SVGAGI. The CDR3 here is CASSYSYRDNSYEQYF. DNA for the CDR3: TGTGCCAGCAGTTACTCGTACCGGGACAATAGCTACGAGCAGTACTTC.

The chain uses TRBV4-1 and TRBJ2-7; 8 positions match TRBD2. Germline assignment: CDR1 MGHRA and CDR2 YSYEKL. The CDR3 loop spans 17 amino acids. Trimming removed 0 bases from V and 2 bases from J; junction bases left unmatched: 9. The CDR3 protein is CASSQESLAGTTYEQYF. The CDR3 DNA reads TGCGCCAGCAGCCAAGAAAGCCTAGCGGGTACAACCTACGAGCAGTACTTC.